This T cell receptor beta chain appears in the sequencing data of a study of CD8 T cells in Susac syndrome. On the study more broadly: Patients with Susac syndrome had blood drawn and were at that point therapy-naive, on corticosteroids, or on intravenous immunoglobulin alone.

Findings of the study overall: Among people with Susac, CD8+ clonal expansion was greatest in TEMRA cells and active patients.

Trimming took 3 bases from V and 9 from J, leaving 16 bases between them. Per germline, CDR1 SGHRS and CDR2 YFSETQ. The CDR3 loop spans 14 amino acids. Notes on this clonotype: What it binds is not known.

Random hexamers served to reverse transcribe about 0.5 to 1 ug RNA. TCRdb recomputed calls from the immunoSEQ multiplex PCR reads with MiXCR, one row per CDR3 protein. The sample lists roughly 89,000 distinct CDR3 sequences, 95% to 97% occurring once. Sequencing targeted TCR beta in blood CD8+ and CD4+ T cells. The specimen was CD8+ T cells from PBMCs. The clonotype originates from a human donor with Susac syndrome. This chain links TRBV5-1 with TRBJ1-5; D gene uncertain. CDR3 residues: CASSSDSVAGPQHF. The CDR3 nucleotides are TGCGCCAGCAGCTCAGACTCCGTTGCAGGGCCCCAGCATTTT.